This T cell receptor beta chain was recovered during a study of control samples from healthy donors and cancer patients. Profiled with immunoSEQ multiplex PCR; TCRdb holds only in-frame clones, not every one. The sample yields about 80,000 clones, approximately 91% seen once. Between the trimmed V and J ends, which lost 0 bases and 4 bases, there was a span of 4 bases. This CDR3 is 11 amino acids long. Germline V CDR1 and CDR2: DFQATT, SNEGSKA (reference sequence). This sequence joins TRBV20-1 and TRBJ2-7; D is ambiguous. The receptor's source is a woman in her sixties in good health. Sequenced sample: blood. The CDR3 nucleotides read TGCAGTGCTAGAGACGGGTACGAGCAGTACTTC. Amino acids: CSARDGYEQYF.